The rows below give T cell receptor beta chains drawn from one sample of a study of persistence of HIV-infected CD4 T cells. TCRdb's copy holds only in-frame clones and misses some; the assay was immunoSEQ multiplex PCR. Among about 36,000 clones listed, approximately 87% were seen once. Their cognate antigens are unknown. The specimen was cultured CD4+ T cells from PBMCs, collected from a patient who received antiretroviral therapy. Source of these receptors: an adult with HIV. The donor label of this sample is uncertain. Both conserved end residues are part of each CDR3. D genes are given only for firm matches. Not every row has a clone size; where given, it reads once, few, many or a size class.

D	size	J	V	DNA	CDR3
-	-	TRBJ1-4	TRBV5-1	TGCGCCAGCAGCGCGGGGGAAGTTAATGAAAAACTGTTTTTT	CASSAGEVNEKLFF
TRBD2	-	TRBJ2-2	TRBV5-1	TGCGCCAGCAGCTTGGAGGGAGCTAGCGGGCGGACCGGGGAGCTGTTTTTT	CASSLEGASGRTGELFF
TRBD1	-	TRBJ2-5	TRBV28	TGTGCCAGCAGTCCGGACAGGTCTAAGGATGAGACCCAGTACTTC	CASSPDRSKDETQYF
-	-	TRBJ2-3	TRBV5-1	TGCGCCAGCAGCGGACAGTCCACAGATACGCAGTATTTT	CASSGQSTDTQYF
-	-	TRBJ2-7	TRBV21-1	TGTGCCAGCAGCAAAGGTGGGGGGTGCTACGAGCAGTACTTC	CASSKGGGCYEQYF
-	-	TRBJ1-1	TRBV5-1	TGCGCCAGCAGCTTAGAGGGTATGAGAACTGAAGCTTTCTTT	CASSLEGMRTEAFF
TRBD1	-	TRBJ2-1	TRBV28	TGTGCCAGCAGTTTGTTGGCCCGGGACAGGGTGGGGAGTGAGCAGTTCTTC	CASSLLARDRVGSEQFF
TRBD1	few	TRBJ1-2	TRBV7-2	TGTGCCAGCAGCTTCCGACAGGGTACCTATGGCTACACCTTC	CASSFRQGTYGYTF
-	-	TRBJ1-1	TRBV4-1	TGCGCCAGCAGCCACATCCCGGGGGGTCTCGACACTGAAGCTTTCTTT	CASSHIPGGLDTEAFF
TRBD1	-	TRBJ1-2	TRBV5-6	TGTGCCAGCAGCCGAACCCCGACAGGGAACTATGGCTACACCTTC	CASSRTPTGNYGYTF
TRBD2	-	TRBJ2-3	TRBV5-8	TGTGCCAGCAGCCCCAACGCGGGGGGCACAGATACGCAGTATTTT	CASSPNAGGTDTQYF
-	-	TRBJ2-2	TRBV9	TGTGCCAGCAGCGTAGATCGGGTAGACACCGGGGAGCTGTTTTTT	CASSVDRVDTGELFF
-	-	TRBJ2-4	TRBV5-1	TGCGCCAGCAGCTTGGAACAGGGAATAGCCAAAAACATTCAGTACTTC	CASSLEQGIAKNIQYF
-	-	TRBJ2-1	TRBV5-4	TGTGCCAGCAGCTCGGACAGTGAGCAGTTCTTC	CASSSDSEQFF
-	-	TRBJ1-1	TRBV21-1	TGTGCCAGCAGCAAAGCAAAAAGGGCCCACCCAGGGACAGGTGTTTCTGAAGCTTTCTTT	CASSKAKRAHPGTGVSEAFF
-	few	TRBJ1-6	TRBV7-9	TGTGCCAGCAGCTTAGGTGATAATTCACCCCTCCACTTT	CASSLGDNSPLHF